A single sample gave rise to the 2 T cell receptor beta chains below, sequenced in a study of cytomegalovirus exposure and HLA in healthy donors. The PCR had 60 Vbeta and 13 Jbeta primers. Here immunoSEQ multiplex PCR was the method, and the copy in TCRdb shows in-frame clones only, minus some. This table has some 150,000 clones, approximately 84% appearing once. Input material: PBMCs. These receptors were taken from a woman between 45 and 65 years old in good health and CMV-seropositive.

Comment on this clone: A read error may produce the germline difference seen at one junction end. The chain employs TRBV6-5 and TRBJ1-2, with 7 bases that match TRBD1. Germline-derived CDR1 and CDR2 are MNHEY and SVGAGI. The CDR3 length is 11 residues. The CDR3 is CASSQRQGWFF. For the CDR3, the DNA is TGTGCCAGCAGCCAAAGACAGGGATGGTTCTTC.

This chain connects TRBV5-4 to TRBJ2-1; D is unresolved. The length of the CDR3 is 15 residues. Deletions cut 2 bases from V and 8 bases from J, with 17 bases between. Germline loops: CDR1 SGHNT, CDR2 YYREEE (reference sequence). The CDR3 nucleotides read TGTGCCAGCAGCTTTTCAGGTTCAATACCCGATGAGCAGTTCTTC. Protein: CASSFSGSIPDEQFF.